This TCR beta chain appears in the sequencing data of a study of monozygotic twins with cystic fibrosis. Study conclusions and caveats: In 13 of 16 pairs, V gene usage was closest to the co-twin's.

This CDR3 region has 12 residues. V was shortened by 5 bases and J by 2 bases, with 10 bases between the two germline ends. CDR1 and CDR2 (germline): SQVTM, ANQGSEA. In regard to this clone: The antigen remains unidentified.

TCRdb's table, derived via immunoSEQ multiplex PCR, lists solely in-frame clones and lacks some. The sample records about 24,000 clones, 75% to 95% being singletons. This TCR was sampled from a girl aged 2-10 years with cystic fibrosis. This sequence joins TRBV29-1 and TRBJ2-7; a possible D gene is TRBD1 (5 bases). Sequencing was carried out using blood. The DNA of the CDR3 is TGCAGCGTTTTGGACACCGCCTACGAGCAGTACTTC. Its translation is CSVLDTAYEQYF.